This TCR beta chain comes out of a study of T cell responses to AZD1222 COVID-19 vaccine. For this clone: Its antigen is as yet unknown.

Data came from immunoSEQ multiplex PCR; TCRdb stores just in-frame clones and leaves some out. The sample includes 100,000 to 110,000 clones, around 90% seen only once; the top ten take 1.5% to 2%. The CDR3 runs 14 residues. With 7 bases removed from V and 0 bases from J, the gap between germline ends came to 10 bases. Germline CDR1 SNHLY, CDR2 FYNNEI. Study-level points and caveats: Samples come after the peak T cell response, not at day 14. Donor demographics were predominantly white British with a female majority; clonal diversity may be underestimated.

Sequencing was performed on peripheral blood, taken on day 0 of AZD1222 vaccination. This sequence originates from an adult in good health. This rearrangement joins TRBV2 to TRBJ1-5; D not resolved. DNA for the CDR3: TGTGCCAGCATCCCAACTAATAGCAATCAGCCCCAGCATTTT. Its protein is CASIPTNSNQPQHF.